Sequencing of this T cell receptor (beta chain) was carried out in a study of blood T cell repertoires in COVID-19. In the study overall: Samples came from the United States, Italy and Spain, spanning acute and convalescent COVID-19.

Per germline, CDR1 MGHRA and CDR2 YSYEKL. J gave up 7 bases and V 0 bases, and 15 bases lay outside the gene matches. CDR3 size: 18 residues. Per the original methods: Amplification of reference gene primers was used by the study to estimate nucleated cell counts. Measured with immunoSEQ multiplex PCR; TCRdb has only the in-frame clones, and not every one. The DNA gave D and trimming, while V, J and clone size come from that table. The table records over 200,000 clones, 89% of them present only once. Sequenced: peripheral blood. This sequence joins TRBV4-1 and TRBJ1-5; 7 bases align to TRBD1. This receptor was identified in a woman aged 40 to 49 with acute or convalescent COVID-19. The CDR3 DNA follows: TGCGCCAGCAGCCAAGATCCACCCCGACAGGGAGATTTGCAGCCCCAGCATTTT. Translated: CASSQDPPRQGDLQPQHF.